Listed here are 26 T cell receptor beta chains from one sample, sequenced in a study of T cells in Graves' hyperthyroidism and ophthalmopathy. The TCR beta CDR3 regions underwent amplification using RNA transcripts as the source. TCR CDR3 underwent first-round RT-PCR with the HTBI primer set. TCRdb processed the multiplex PCR reads anew with MiXCR; each CDR3 protein has one entry. The sample includes hundreds of thousands of distinct CDR3 sequences, around 14% of them seen just once. The sequenced material came from blood. These receptors were collected from a woman younger than 35 with Graves' hyperthyroidism.

This clonotype was seen repeatedly, ten times or more. This chain connects TRBV7-2 to TRBJ2-3; 10 nucleotides match TRBD2. With 6 bases clipped from V and 1 base from J, the junction kept 4 bases outside the gene matches. Germline V lookup: CDR1 SGHTA, CDR2 FQGNSA. The CDR3 is made up of 15 amino acids. The CDR3 spells CASRETSGGTDTQYF. CDR3 nucleotide sequence: TGTGCCAGCAGGGAAACTAGCGGGGGCACAGATACGCAGTATTTT.

The chain carries TRBV5-6 and TRBJ2-7; the D gene is possibly TRBD2 (6 bases). From germline, CDR1 is SGHDT and CDR2 YYEEEE. The length of the CDR3 is 14 residues. V was pared by 0 bases and J by 2 bases, with 9 bases between. This CDR3 is CASSLGGATYEQYF. DNA for the CDR3: TGTGCCAGCAGCTTGGGCGGGGCCACCTACGAGCAGTACTTC. The entire variable domain, with the rest obtained from reference TRBV5-6 and TRBJ2-7, is as follows: DAGVTQSPTHLIKTRGQQVTLRCSPKSGHDTVSWYQQALGQGPQFIFQYYEEEERQRGNFPDRFSGHQFPNYSSELNVNALLLGDSALYLCASSLGGATYEQYFGPGTRLTVT.

There are a few counts of this clonotype. This chain uses TRBV7-3 with TRBJ2-6; D unclear. The germline V and J ends were trimmed by 5 bases and 5 bases, with 13 bases remaining between them. Looked up from germline, CDR1 is SGHTA and CDR2 is FQGTGA. The length of the CDR3 is 15 residues. CDR3 sequence (DNA): TGTGCCAGCAGCCCCGCCGCGAATAGGGCCAACGTCCTGACTTTC. Residues: CASSPAANRANVLTF.

This clonotype has at least ten counts. The J gene is TRBJ2-7, the V gene TRBV20-1, with a tentative D call TRBD1 (6 bases). Germline CDR1 reads DFQATT; CDR2 reads SNEGSKA (reference sequence). This CDR3 is built from 15 residues. V shed 5 bases and J shed 3 bases, with 20 bases lying between them. The CDR3: CSAPPTRTVSYEQYF. The CDR3 nucleotides read TGCAGTGCTCCGCCTACAAGGACAGTGAGCTACGAGCAGTACTTC.

This clonotype was seen many times. The chain employs TRBV7-3 and TRBJ1-1; the D is unclear. Germline V lookup: CDR1 SGHTA, CDR2 FQGTGA. This CDR3 contains 13 residues. The V end was cut by 5 bases, the J end by 1 base, with 8 bases between. This chain's CDR3 is CASSQGRNTEAFF. The CDR3 region has the DNA TGTGCCAGCAGCCAAGGGAGGAACACTGAAGCTTTCTTT.

This clonotype was counted at least ten times. The V call is TRBV28, the J call TRBJ2-1, with TRBD2 identical over 7 bases. The CDR3 runs 14 residues. V was pared by 8 bases and J by 6 bases, with 10 bases of the junction left unmatched. CDR1 and CDR2 (germline): MDHEN, SYDVKM. The CDR3 reads CASLVGGGANEQFF. The CDR3 DNA reads TGTGCCAGCTTGGTGGGGGGGGGAGCCAATGAGCAGTTCTTC.

This clonotype has a count of ten or more. This sequence joins TRBV18 and TRBJ1-1; D is unresolved. Trimming cost V 3 bases and J 4 bases, with 18 bases left between them. Germline assignment: CDR1 KGHSH and CDR2 LQKENI. The CDR3 length is 16 residues. For the CDR3, the DNA is TGTGCCAGCTCACCGGCGGTGGCGGGGTACGGCACTGAAGCTTTCTTT. It specifies CASSPAVAGYGTEAFF.

This clonotype appeared a few times. The chain is built from TRBV19 and TRBJ2-2; 9 nucleotides match TRBD2. Unmatched junction bases numbered 7, after V lost 6 bases and J lost 5 bases. The CDR3 runs 15 residues. CDR1 is LNHDA and CDR2 is SQIVND in the germline V gene (reference sequence). The CDR3 here is CASSLGLALTGELFF. In DNA form, the CDR3 reads TGTGCCAGTAGCCTGGGACTAGCCCTGACCGGGGAGCTGTTTTTT.

The chain carries TRBV10-3 and TRBJ2-5, with 7 bases lining up with TRBD2. V trimming: 4 bases; J trimming: 0 bases; junction bases outside the gene matches: 5. The CDR3 totals 15 residues. Germline V gives CDR1 ENHRY, CDR2 SYGVKD. The CDR3 region is CAISGERGYQETQYF. As DNA, the CDR3 is TGTGCCATCAGTGGAGAGCGGGGCTACCAAGAGACCCAGTACTTC.

This clonotype has just a few counts. This rearrangement joins TRBV6-2 or TRBV6-3 to TRBJ2-1, with TRBD2 identical over 10 bases. Germline lookup yields CDR1 MNHEY and CDR2 SVGEGT. The length of the CDR3 is 18 residues. The ends lost 2 bases at V and 1 base at J; junction bases unmatched: 8. The CDR3 region has the DNA TGTGCCAGCAGTTACCCAGCGGGGGGGCCCGGGTCCTACAATGAGCAGTTCTTC. It specifies CASSYPAGGPGSYNEQFF.

The V gene is TRBV5-1, the J gene TRBJ2-5, with 7 bases aligning to TRBD1. The germline V gene has CDR1 SGHRS and CDR2 YFSETQ. The CDR3 is 14 amino acids. After removal of 4 bases from V and 9 bases from J, the junction contained 12 bases not matched to a gene. CDR3 sequence reads: CASSGGQPGVSQYF. CDR3 nucleotides: TGCGCCAGCAGCGGGGGACAGCCAGGGGTTTCCCAGTACTTC. The variable domain in full, completed from reference TRBV5-1 and TRBJ2-5, reads KAGVTQTPRYLIKTRGQQVTLSCSPISGHRSVSWYQQTPGQGLQFLFEYFSETQRNKGNFPGRFSGRQFSNSRSEMNVSTLELGDSALYLCASSGGQPGVSQYFGPGTRLLVL.

This clonotype has just a few counts. This chain connects TRBV19 to TRBJ2-2; a weak D match, TRBD2 (5 bases). Germline V gives CDR1 LNHDA, CDR2 SQIVND (reference sequence). Trimming left V 4 bases short and J 6 bases short, with 18 bases between. The CDR3 covers 16 residues. CDR3 DNA sequence: TGTGCCAGTAGTACCCTCAGGCTGGCGGGTCCCGGGGAGCTGTTTTTT. Amino acid sequence: CASSTLRLAGPGELFF.

This clonotype was seen ten or more times. The genes are TRBV7-3 and TRBJ2-1, with TRBD2 matching over 7 bases. Germline V gives CDR1 SGHTA, CDR2 FQGTGA. Losses at the gene ends were 5 bases for V and 6 bases for J; bases not matched to a gene: 4. The CDR3 runs to 13 residues. The CDR3 sequence is CASSPGLFNEQFF. As DNA, the CDR3 is TGTGCCAGCAGCCCGGGACTATTCAATGAGCAGTTCTTC.

This clonotype was observed many times. This chain's CDR3 is CASSLEGGDSYEQYF. CDR3 sequence (DNA): TGTGCCAGCAGCTTAGAGGGCGGAGATTCCTACGAGCAGTACTTC. This rearrangement joins TRBV7-2 to TRBJ2-7; no clear D. The V end was cut by 1 base, the J end by 1 base, with 11 bases between. This CDR3 spans 15 amino acids. Germline V gives CDR1 SGHTA, CDR2 FQGNSA. Together with reference TRBV7-2 and TRBJ2-7, the CDR3 gives the full variable domain: GAGVSQSPSNKVTEKGKDVELRCDPISGHTALYWYRQSLGQGLEFLIYFQGNSAPDKSGLPSDRFSAERTGGSVSTLTIQRTQQEDSAVYLCASSLEGGDSYEQYFGPGTRLTVT.

The chain uses TRBV10-3 and TRBJ2-4, with 9 bases fitting TRBD1. V gave up 10 bases and J gave up 9 bases; unmatched junction bases: 7. Germline V lookup: CDR1 ENHRY, CDR2 SYGVKD. The CDR3 consists of 12 residues. The CDR3 loop reads CATRDRDGIQYF. The CDR3, as DNA: TGTGCCACCCGGGACAGGGATGGCATTCAGTACTTC.

This clonotype was seen repeatedly, ten times or more. This sequence joins TRBV7-2 and TRBJ1-6, with D hard to call. Germline V gene data show CDR1 as SGHTA and CDR2 as FQGNSA. The CDR3 has 15 residues. V shed 5 bases and J shed 0 bases, with 8 bases lying between them. The CDR3 sequence: CASSTRSSYNSPLHF. CDR3 nucleotides: TGTGCCAGCAGCACTCGGAGCTCCTATAATTCACCCCTCCACTTT. Full variable domain (missing parts from reference TRBV7-2 and TRBJ1-6): GAGVSQSPSNKVTEKGKDVELRCDPISGHTALYWYRQSLGQGLEFLIYFQGNSAPDKSGLPSDRFSAERTGGSVSTLTIQRTQQEDSAVYLCASSTRSSYNSPLHFGNGTRLTVT.

This clonotype was counted ten times or more. The chain joins TRBV3-1 to TRBJ2-7; D may be TRBD2 (5 bases). V was shortened by 0 bases and J by 4 bases, with 13 bases between the two germline ends. Germline V gene sequence: CDR1 LGHDT, CDR2 YNNKEL (reference sequence). The CDR3 covers 15 residues. The CDR3 here is CASSQEMLGSYEQYF. The CDR3 coding sequence is TGTGCCAGCAGCCAAGAAATGTTAGGGAGTTACGAGCAGTACTTC.

This clonotype was recorded at least ten times. This chain links TRBV24-1 with TRBJ2-7, with D possibly being TRBD1 (5 bases). CDR3 size: 11 residues. Germline V CDR1 and CDR2: KGHDR, SFDVKD. Trimming removed 4 bases from V and 6 bases from J, with 6 bases in between. CDR3 residues: CATSEGVEQYF. The DNA of the CDR3 is TGTGCCACCAGTGAAGGGGTCGAGCAGTACTTC.

There are many counts of this clonotype. V gene TRBV11-3 combines with J gene TRBJ2-1; 8 positions match TRBD1. This CDR3 is built from 14 residues. Germline V lookup: CDR1 SGHNT, CDR2 YENEEA. V dropped 3 bases and J dropped 4; count of bases not matched to a gene: 2. The CDR3 region is CASSFGQGYNEQFF. DNA for the CDR3: TGTGCCAGCAGCTTTGGACAGGGTTACAATGAGCAGTTCTTC. The full variable domain, completed using reference TRBV11-3 and TRBJ2-1, is EAGVVQSPRYKIIEKKQPVAFWCNPISGHNTLYWYLQNLGQGPELLIRYENEEAVDDSQLPKDRFSAERLKGVDSTLKIQPAELGDSAVYLCASSFGQGYNEQFFGPGTRLTVL.

This clonotype occurred many times. The chain recombines TRBV28 with TRBJ1-3, with D perhaps matching TRBD1 (5 bases). Germline CDR1 and CDR2: MDHEN and SYDVKM. This CDR3 has 15 amino acids. V was trimmed by 6 bases and J by 0 bases, leaving 12 bases between them. CDR3 loop: CASREGRSSGNTIYF. CDR3 DNA: TGTGCCAGCAGGGAGGGACGGAGCTCTGGAAACACCATATATTTT.

This clonotype has ten or more counts. The chain recombines TRBV28 with TRBJ2-3; D might be TRBD1 or TRBD2, each matching 5 bases. V was trimmed by 4 bases and J by 6 bases, leaving 17 bases between them. The CDR3 has 15 amino acids. The germline V gene encodes CDR1 MDHEN and CDR2 SYDVKM. In DNA, the CDR3 is TGTGCCAGCAGTTCCGTGAGGGCTCCAGGGGATACGCAGTATTTT. This sequence encodes CASSSVRAPGDTQYF.

This clonotype was detected a few times. This sequence joins TRBV20-1 and TRBJ1-1; D is perhaps TRBD1 (5 bases). Germline V CDR1 and CDR2: DFQATT, SNEGSKA (reference sequence). This CDR3 comprises 12 residues. V lost 6 bases, J lost 4 bases, and 12 bases lay in between. The CDR3 reads CSAGTDATEAFF. Written as DNA, the CDR3 is TGCAGTGCCGGGACGGACGCCACTGAAGCTTTCTTT.

This clonotype was seen repeatedly, ten times or more. V is TRBV20-1 and J is TRBJ2-3, with D tentatively TRBD2 (6 bases). Per germline, CDR1 DFQATT and CDR2 SNEGSKA (reference sequence). Trimming removed 6 bases from V and 3 bases from J, with 16 bases in between. This CDR3 is 14 amino acids long. CDR3 nucleotide sequence: TGCAGTGCCGCCCCGGGAGATATGACAGATACGCAGTATTTT. Its protein is CSAAPGDMTDTQYF.

In its sample, this clonotype was seen many times. V and J are TRBV7-8 and TRBJ2-7; 10 positions agree with TRBD2. J gave up 0 bases and V 2 bases, and 13 bases lay outside the gene matches. The CDR3 is made up of 19 amino acids. Germline V gene sequence: CDR1 SGHVS, CDR2 FQNEAQ. The CDR3 nucleotides read TGTGCCAGCAGCTTAATGTTAGCGGGAGGATTCCCAAGCTCCTACGAGCAGTACTTC. The encoded protein is CASSLMLAGGFPSSYEQYF.

The chain carries TRBV6-4 and TRBJ1-2; 7 bases fit TRBD1. In germline, CDR1 is MRHNA, CDR2 SNTAGT. This CDR3 is built from 14 residues. The trim removed 4 bases at V and 5 bases at J, leaving 7 bases unmatched. CDR3 bases: TGTGCCAGCAGTGCGACAGGGACCTCATATGGCTACACCTTC. As protein: CASSATGTSYGYTF.

The CDR3 DNA sequence: TGTGCCAGCAGCGGAGGGGGGGCCAATCAGCCCCAGCATTTT. Its protein is CASSGGGANQPQHF. The chain combines TRBV5-6 with TRBJ1-5; tentatively, D is TRBD1 (6 bases). Trimming took 4 bases from V and 3 from J, leaving 11 bases between them. The length of the CDR3 is 14 residues. Looked up from germline, CDR1 is SGHDT and CDR2 is YYEEEE.